A single sample gave rise to the 21 T cell receptor beta chains below, sequenced in a study of blood T cell repertoires in COVID-19. The repertoire was sequenced with immunoSEQ multiplex PCR; TCRdb's copy has only in-frame clones and lacks some. The table shows about 200,000 clones, with 94% occurring only once. The sample was peripheral blood. All receptors come from a man aged 30-40 years with COVID-19, enrolled during active disease.

The rearrangement joins TRBV10-2 to TRBJ1-3; 7 positions match TRBD1. The CDR3 runs to 14 residues. Germline loops: CDR1 WSHSY, CDR2 SAAADI. The V segment lost 10 bases and the J segment 4 bases; nucleotides outside the gene matches: 10. CDR3 sequence: CATGSTGVGNTIYF. CDR3 in DNA: TGCGCCACAGGGTCCACAGGGGTCGGAAACACCATATATTTT.

The V and J genes are TRBV29-1 and TRBJ1-2, with a tentative D call TRBD1 (6 bases). Per the germline V gene, CDR1 is SQVTM and CDR2 is ANQGSEA. The CDR3 loop spans 20 amino acids. CDR3 sequence reads: CSDGQRKNPRSRVVWYGYTF. The CDR3, as DNA: TGCAGTGACGGACAGAGGAAGAACCCTCGAAGCCGGGTCGTGTGGTATGGCTACACCTTC.

The V call is TRBV6-5, the J call TRBJ1-5; D is undetermined. The CDR3 spans 15 residues. CDR1 and CDR2 from the germline V gene are MNHEY and SVGAGI. Deletions cut 2 bases from V and 7 bases from J, with 15 bases between. The CDR3 DNA reads TGTGCCAGCAGTTACCGAGCACCGGTGGGCCAGCCCCAGCATTTT. It yields the protein CASSYRAPVGQPQHF.

This clone was found once. This rearrangement joins TRBV2 to TRBJ2-7, with 7 bases that match TRBD1. Germline V lookup: CDR1 SNHLY, CDR2 FYNNEI. The CDR3 is made up of 14 amino acids. After removal of 6 bases from V and 0 bases from J, the junction contained 5 bases not matched to a gene. The CDR3: CASRSGTDSYEQYF. CDR3 nucleotides: TGTGCCAGCAGATCCGGGACAGACTCCTACGAGCAGTACTTC.

J is TRBJ2-5 and V is TRBV5-1; 8 positions agree with TRBD1. CDR1 and CDR2 from the germline V gene are SGHRS and YFSETQ. The CDR3 runs to 15 residues. V was clipped by 7 bases and J by 5 bases; unmatched bases: 13. The CDR3 protein is CASSDAGGVFETQYF. The CDR3 region has the DNA TGCGCCAGCTCCGACGCAGGGGGCGTGTTCGAGACCCAGTACTTC. The variable domain in full, with the rest retrieved from reference TRBV5-1 and TRBJ2-5, is KAGVTQTPRYLIKTRGQQVTLSCSPISGHRSVSWYQQTPGQGLQFLFEYFSETQRNKGNFPGRFSGRQFSNSRSEMNVSTLELGDSALYLCASSDAGGVFETQYFGPGTRLLVL.

The gene calls are TRBV29-1 and TRBJ1-2, with 7 nucleotides matching TRBD1. The CDR3 contains 16 residues. After removal of 0 bases from V and 0 bases from J, the junction contained 7 bases not matched to a gene. Germline values: CDR1 SQVTM, CDR2 ANQGSEA. The CDR3 region is CSVEEVGTDSNYGYTF. The CDR3 DNA is TGCAGCGTTGAAGAAGTTGGGACAGACTCTAACTATGGCTACACCTTC.

This chain uses TRBV5-1 with TRBJ2-3; TRBD2 might be the D (7 bases). The germline V and J ends were trimmed by 3 bases and 0 bases, with 20 bases remaining between them. In germline, CDR1 is SGHRS, CDR2 YFSETQ. This CDR3 comprises 18 residues. CDR3 nucleotides: TGCGCCAGCAGCTCCCCATCGGGGGGCAGGGTAAGCACAGATACGCAGTATTTT. Its protein product is CASSSPSGGRVSTDTQYF.

J is TRBJ1-1 and V is TRBV2; 8 nucleotides line up with TRBD1. Germline V CDR1 and CDR2: SNHLY, FYNNEI. V shed 4 bases, J shed 5 bases, and the junction held 12 bases outside the gene matches. The CDR3 runs to 16 residues. This CDR3 reads CASSADRGLPGTEAFF. CDR3 bases: TGTGCCAGCAGTGCCGACAGGGGCCTACCCGGGACTGAAGCTTTCTTT. The complete variable domain, with remaining parts taken from reference TRBV2 and TRBJ1-1, reads EPEVTQTPSHQVTQMGQEVILRCVPISNHLYFYWYRQILGQKVEFLVSFYNNEISEKSEIFDDQFSVERPDGSNFTLKIRSTKLEDSAMYFCASSADRGLPGTEAFFGQGTRLTVV.

This clone was detected once. This same CDR3 is encoded by further DNA sequences in the sample. The rearrangement uses TRBV7-3 and TRBJ2-5; 11 nucleotides match TRBD2. CDR1 is SGHTA and CDR2 is FQGTGA in the germline V gene. This CDR3 spans 15 amino acids. V was pared by 5 bases and J by 3 bases, with 5 bases of the junction left unmatched. CDR3 amino acids: CASSLGLAGEETQYF. CDR3 nucleotide sequence: TGTGCCAGCAGCCTAGGACTAGCGGGTGAAGAGACCCAGTACTTC. Drawing the rest from reference TRBV7-3 and TRBJ2-5, the complete variable domain is GAGVSQTPSNKVTEKGKYVELRCDPISGHTALYWYRQSLGQGPEFLIYFQGTGAADDSGLPNDRFFAVRPEGSVSTLKIQRTERGDSAVYLCASSLGLAGEETQYFGPGTRLLVL.

The chain employs TRBV6-1 and TRBJ2-7, with a weak D call TRBD1 (5 bases). The CDR3 has 13 residues. V was clipped by 3 bases and J by 6 bases, with 12 bases between them. Germline loops: CDR1 MNHNS, CDR2 SASEGT. CDR3 sequence: CASSDEGVTEQYF. CDR3 DNA: TGTGCCAGCAGTGACGAAGGGGTTACCGAGCAGTACTTC.

This chain uses TRBV27 with TRBJ2-3; D not resolved. The V end was cut by 3 bases, the J end by 2 bases, with 9 bases between. Germline CDR1 reads MNHEY; CDR2 reads SMNVEV (reference sequence). This CDR3 contains 14 residues. For the CDR3, the DNA is TGTGCCAGCAGTTTGGGCCCAAACACAGATACGCAGTATTTT. It is translated as CASSLGPNTDTQYF.

V is TRBV9 and J is TRBJ2-2; D remains unclear. Trimming cost V 7 bases and J 6 bases, with 10 bases left between them. Germline V gene sequence: CDR1 SGDLS, CDR2 YYNGEE. The length of the CDR3 is 12 residues. CDR3 nucleotide sequence: TGTGCCAGCTCCGTGTATTCCGGGGAGCTGTTTTTT. It specifies CASSVYSGELFF.

This chain connects TRBV19 to TRBJ1-1; D possibly corresponds to TRBD1 (5 bases). From germline, CDR1 is LNHDA and CDR2 SQIVND (reference sequence). V was pared by 6 bases and J by 5 bases, with 16 bases between. CDR3 size: 14 residues. The CDR3 DNA is TGTGCCAGTAGCCTGGGGGGACTAAGGACTGAAGCTTTCTTT. Amino acids: CASSLGGLRTEAFF. The entire variable domain, with the rest obtained from reference TRBV19 and TRBJ1-1, is as follows: DGGITQSPKYLFRKEGQNVTLSCEQNLNHDAMYWYRQDPGQGLRLIYYSQIVNDFQKGDIAEGYSVSREKKESFPLTVTSAQKNPTAFYLCASSLGGLRTEAFFGQGTRLTVV.

The V call is TRBV9, the J call TRBJ1-2, with TRBD1 identical over 7 bases. In germline, CDR1 is SGDLS, CDR2 YYNGEE. V lost 4 bases, J lost 2 bases, and 8 bases stayed unmatched. CDR3 size: 15 residues. CDR3 DNA sequence: TGTGCCAGCAGCTCGACCGACAGGGTAAACTATGGCTACACCTTC. This gives the protein CASSSTDRVNYGYTF. Full variable domain (remainder filled in from reference TRBV9 and TRBJ1-2): DSGVTQTPKHLITATGQRVTLRCSPRSGDLSVYWYQQSLDQGLQFLIQYYNGEERAKGNILERFSAQQFPDLHSELNLSSLELGDSALYFCASSSTDRVNYGYTFGSGTRLTVV.

The rearrangement uses TRBV25-1 and TRBJ2-3; D uncertain. CDR3 length equals 15 residues. V lost 1 base and J 2 bases, leaving 10 bases between the germline ends. From germline, CDR1 is MGHDK and CDR2 SYGVNS. The CDR3 DNA sequence: TGTGCCAGCAGTGAATTTGGGCTATACACAGATACGCAGTATTTT. Translation gives CASSEFGLYTDTQYF. The full variable domain, rest sourced from reference TRBV25-1 and TRBJ2-3, is EADIYQTPRYLVIGTGKKITLECSQTMGHDKMYWYQQDPGMELHLIHYSYGVNSTEKGDLSSESTVSRIRTEHFPLTLESARPSHTSQYLCASSEFGLYTDTQYFGPGTRLTVL.

Here the CDR3 DNA reads TGTGCCAGCAGTACAGGGGGCACAGATACGCAGTATTTT. It encodes CASSTGGTDTQYF. This chain joins TRBV12-3 or TRBV12-4 and TRBJ2-3; 7 nucleotides align to TRBD1. This CDR3 comprises 13 residues. The trim removed 5 bases at V and 1 base at J, leaving 0 bases unmatched.

CDR3 bases: TGTGCCAGTAGTATGGGGGGTACTGAAGCTTTCTTT. As protein: CASSMGGTEAFF. This chain uses TRBV19 with TRBJ1-1; TRBD1 is a possible D gene (5 bases). Germline loops: CDR1 LNHDA, CDR2 SQIVND (reference sequence). The CDR3 loop spans 12 amino acids. Trimming took 3 bases from V and 5 from J, leaving 7 bases between them. The full variable domain, in which reference TRBV19 and TRBJ1-1 provide the parts outside the CDR3, is DGGITQSPKYLFRKEGQNVTLSCEQNLNHDAMYWYRQDPGQGLRLIYYSQIVNDFQKGDIAEGYSVSREKKESFPLTVTSAQKNPTAFYLCASSMGGTEAFFGQGTRLTVV.

V is TRBV30 and J is TRBJ2-3; 7 bases agree with TRBD2. There are 20 residues in the CDR3. In germline, CDR1 is GTSNPN, CDR2 SVGIG (reference sequence). The J segment lost 3 bases and the V segment lost 0 bases, leaving 21 bases of the junction unmatched. In DNA form, the CDR3 reads TGTGCCTGGAGTGTACTTTGGCCGGGGCTGGCGGGGGAATTAACAGATACGCAGTATTTT. It specifies CAWSVLWPGLAGELTDTQYF.

J is TRBJ2-7 and V is TRBV7-3; D might be TRBD1 (6 bases). This CDR3 is built from 15 residues. Deletions cut 1 base from V and 4 bases from J, with 14 bases between. CDR1 and CDR2 (germline): SGHTA, FQGTGA. CDR3: CASSLMTGGKYEQYF. CDR3 bases: TGTGCCAGCAGCTTAATGACAGGAGGCAAGTACGAGCAGTACTTC.

This clone showed up just once. The chain links TRBV5-4 to TRBJ1-2, with D possibly being TRBD1 (5 bases). V was cut by 5 bases and J by 4 bases, with 18 bases left in between. The CDR3 runs 15 residues. Germline-derived CDR1 and CDR2 are SGHNT and YYREEE (reference sequence). CDR3 DNA: TGTGCCAGCAGTCGTGGGGCCGAGATGGGCTATGGCTACACCTTC. Protein sequence: CASSRGAEMGYGYTF.

The chain carries TRBV5-4 and TRBJ2-2; 8 positions match TRBD1. Germline CDR1 is SGHNT and CDR2 is YYREEE (reference sequence). This CDR3 has 15 amino acids. With 4 bases clipped from V and 4 bases from J, the junction kept 6 bases outside the gene matches. The DNA for the CDR3 is TGTGCCAGCAGCGGACAGGGCCGGTCCACCGGGGAGCTGTTTTTT. Translated: CASSGQGRSTGELFF.